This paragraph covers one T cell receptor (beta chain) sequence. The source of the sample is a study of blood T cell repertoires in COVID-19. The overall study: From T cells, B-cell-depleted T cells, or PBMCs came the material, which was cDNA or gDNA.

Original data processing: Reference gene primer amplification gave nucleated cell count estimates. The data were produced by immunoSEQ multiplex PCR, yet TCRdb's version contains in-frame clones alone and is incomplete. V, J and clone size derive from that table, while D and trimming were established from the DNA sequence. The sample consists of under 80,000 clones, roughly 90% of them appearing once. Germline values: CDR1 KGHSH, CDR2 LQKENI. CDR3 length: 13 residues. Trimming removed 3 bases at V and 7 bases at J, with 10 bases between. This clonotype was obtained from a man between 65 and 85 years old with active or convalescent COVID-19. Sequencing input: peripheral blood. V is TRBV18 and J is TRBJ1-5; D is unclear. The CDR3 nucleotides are TGTGCCAGCTCACCTCCATTAGCCCAGCCCCAGCATTTT. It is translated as CASSPPLAQPQHF.